This T cell receptor (beta chain) was obtained from a study of T cell responses to AZD1222 COVID-19 vaccine. The repertoire was sequenced with immunoSEQ multiplex PCR; TCRdb's copy has only in-frame clones and lacks some. The sample yields approximately 150,000 clones, 85% to 90% seen once. General study results and limits: The CD4 TCRs associated with vaccination extended across spike and predominated at 160-218 and 743-854. Unmutated variant regions are reportedly the target of nearly half of TCRs that are spike-specific.

With regard to this clone: Its matching antigen is unknown.

The sequence derives from an adult who received the AZD1222 COVID-19 vaccine. The sample in question was peripheral blood, obtained 28 days after the second AZD1222 dose.

The CDR3 here is CASSPRTSGGKETGELFF. The CDR3 DNA follows: TGTGCCAGCAGCCCCAGGACTAGCGGGGGGAAAGAGACCGGGGAGCTGTTTTTT. This chain joins TRBV3-1 (or the pseudogene TRBV3-2) and TRBJ2-2; 14 bases map to TRBD2. The CDR3 extends over 18 amino acids. The V gene's germline CDR1 is LGHDT and CDR2 YNNKEL (reference sequence). Germline trimming cut 4 bases from V and 5 bases from J; bases unmatched to any gene: 9.